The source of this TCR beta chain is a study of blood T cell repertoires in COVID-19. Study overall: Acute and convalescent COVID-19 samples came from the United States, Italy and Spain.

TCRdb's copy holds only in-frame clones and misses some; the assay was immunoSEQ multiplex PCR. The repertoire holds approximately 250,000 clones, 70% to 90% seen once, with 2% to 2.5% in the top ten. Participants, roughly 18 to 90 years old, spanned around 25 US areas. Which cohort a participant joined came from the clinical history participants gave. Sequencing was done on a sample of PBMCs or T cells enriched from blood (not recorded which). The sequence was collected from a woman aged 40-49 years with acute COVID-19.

CDR3 coding DNA: TGTGCCTGGAGTGTATCGGGAACAACCTCCTACGAGCAGTACTTC. Encoded protein: CAWSVSGTTSYEQYF. The V and J genes are TRBV30 and TRBJ2-7, with a possible D match to TRBD2 (5 bases). Germline-derived CDR1 and CDR2 are GTSNPN and SVGIG (reference sequence). The CDR3 sequence is 15 residues long. V gave up 0 bases and J gave up 0 bases, with 12 bases separating them. Variable domain in full (rest from reference TRBV30 and TRBJ2-7): SQTIHQWPATLVQPVGSPLSLECTVEGTSNPNLYWYRQAAGRGLQLLFYSVGIGQISSEVPQNLSASRPQDRQFILSSKKLLLSDSGFYLCAWSVSGTTSYEQYFGPGTRLTVT.